This note documents a single T cell receptor beta chain sequence. The antigen is not known. The read ends 3 residues early relative to the CDR3; the germline J gene fills the gap. These data come from a study of Tregs in tolerant kidney transplant recipients. Study results and caveats: Some patients' samples used different primers over time, so nucleotide sequences weren't comparable.

From germline, CDR1 is KGHSH and CDR2 LQKENI. The CDR3 covers 14 residues. Trimming stripped 8 bases from V and 5 bases from J, with 18 bases between. Unstimulated Tregs (CD4+CD25+CD127-) and CD4+CD25- non-Tregs were sorted from PBMCs. Some clones are missing from TCRdb's copy, which holds only in-frame ones; the method was immunoSEQ multiplex PCR. The sample's table shows about 48,000 clones. This TCR was recovered from a human donor who received a combined kidney and bone marrow transplant. The V gene is TRBV18, the J gene TRBJ1-2; D is possibly TRBD1 (5 bases). This specimen consisted of CD4+ T cells from blood, obtained before the transplant. CDR3 loop: CASLQEGVTYGYTF. Partial CDR3 DNA: TGTGCCAGCCTACAGGAGGGCGTCACTTATGGC.